The clone carrying this TCR beta chain was seen a handful of times. Reverse transcription of extracted RNA yielded cDNA, which provided the sequencing template. Profiled with immunoSEQ multiplex PCR; TCRdb holds only in-frame clones, not every one. The sample has 60,000 to 85,000 clones; 29% are singletons. The source of the sample is a study of CD8+ T cells in alopecia areata. On the study more broadly: Twice a day, 5 to 10 mg of oral tofacitinib was administered to treated patients. Tofacitinib ran 6 to 18 months, followed by 6 months off drug.

The CDR3 runs 16 residues. Germline values: CDR1 MNHEY, CDR2 SMNVEV (reference sequence). V gave up 2 bases and J gave up 0 bases; unmatched junction bases: 7. Treatment described: oral pan-JAK inhibitor, 5-10 mg twice daily. Individuals with alopecia areata gave both lesional scalp punch biopsies and peripheral blood for collection. The sample consisted of CD8+ T cells sorted from blood, taken at week 4, from a patient treated with tofacitinib. The TCR sequence derives from a human donor with alopecia areata. The chain couples TRBV27 to TRBJ2-7; 7 positions match TRBD2. The DNA of the CDR3 is TGTGCCAGCAGTTTACGGCTAGCGGCGAGCTCCTACGAGCAGTACTTC. Its translation is CASSLRLAASSYEQYF.